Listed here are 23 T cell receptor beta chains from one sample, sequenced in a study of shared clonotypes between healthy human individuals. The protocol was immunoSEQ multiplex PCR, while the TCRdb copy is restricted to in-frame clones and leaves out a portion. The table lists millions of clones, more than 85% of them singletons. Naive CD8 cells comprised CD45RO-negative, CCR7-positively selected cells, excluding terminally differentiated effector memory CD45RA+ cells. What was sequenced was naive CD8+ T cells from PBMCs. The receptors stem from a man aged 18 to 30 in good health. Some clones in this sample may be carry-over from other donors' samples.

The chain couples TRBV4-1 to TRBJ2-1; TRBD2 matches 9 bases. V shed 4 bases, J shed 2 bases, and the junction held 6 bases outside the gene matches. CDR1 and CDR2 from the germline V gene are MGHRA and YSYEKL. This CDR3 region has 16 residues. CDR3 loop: CASSPVAGGTYNEQFF. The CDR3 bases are TGCGCCAGCAGCCCTGTTGCGGGAGGGACCTACAATGAGCAGTTCTTC.

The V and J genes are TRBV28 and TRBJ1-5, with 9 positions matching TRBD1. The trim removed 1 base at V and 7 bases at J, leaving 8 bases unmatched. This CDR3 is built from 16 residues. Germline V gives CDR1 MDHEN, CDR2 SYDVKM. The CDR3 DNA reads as TGTGCCAGCAGTTTATCCCACAGGGGGCTCTGGCAGCCCCAGCATTTT. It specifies CASSLSHRGLWQPQHF.

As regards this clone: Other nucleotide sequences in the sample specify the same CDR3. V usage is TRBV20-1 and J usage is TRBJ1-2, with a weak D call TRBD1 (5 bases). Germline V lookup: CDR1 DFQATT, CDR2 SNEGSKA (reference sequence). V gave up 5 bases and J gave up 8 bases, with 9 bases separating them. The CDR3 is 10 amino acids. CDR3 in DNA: TGCAGTGCTCGGGGGTACGGCTACACCTTC. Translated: CSARGYGYTF.

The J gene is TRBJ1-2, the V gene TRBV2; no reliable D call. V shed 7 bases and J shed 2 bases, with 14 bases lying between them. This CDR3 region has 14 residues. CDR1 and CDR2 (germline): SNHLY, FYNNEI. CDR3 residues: CASTVNPPNYGYTF. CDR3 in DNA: TGTGCCAGCACCGTCAACCCCCCCAACTATGGCTACACCTTC.

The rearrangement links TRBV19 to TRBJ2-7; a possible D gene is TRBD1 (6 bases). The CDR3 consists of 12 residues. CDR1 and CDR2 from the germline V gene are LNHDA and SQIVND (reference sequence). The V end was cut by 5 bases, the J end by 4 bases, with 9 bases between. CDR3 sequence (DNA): TGTGCCAGTAGTGTAACAGGGTACGAGCAGTACTTC. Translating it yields CASSVTGYEQYF. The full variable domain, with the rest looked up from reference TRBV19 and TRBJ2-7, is DGGITQSPKYLFRKEGQNVTLSCEQNLNHDAMYWYRQDPGQGLRLIYYSQIVNDFQKGDIAEGYSVSREKKESFPLTVTSAQKNPTAFYLCASSVTGYEQYFGPGTRLTVT.

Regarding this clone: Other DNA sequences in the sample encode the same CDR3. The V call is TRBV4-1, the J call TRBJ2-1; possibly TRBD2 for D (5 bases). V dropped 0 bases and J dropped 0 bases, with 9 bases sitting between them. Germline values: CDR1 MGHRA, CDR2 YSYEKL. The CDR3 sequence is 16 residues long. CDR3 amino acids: CASSQDRLASYNEQFF. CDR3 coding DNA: TGCGCCAGCAGCCAAGATCGCCTAGCCTCCTACAATGAGCAGTTCTTC.

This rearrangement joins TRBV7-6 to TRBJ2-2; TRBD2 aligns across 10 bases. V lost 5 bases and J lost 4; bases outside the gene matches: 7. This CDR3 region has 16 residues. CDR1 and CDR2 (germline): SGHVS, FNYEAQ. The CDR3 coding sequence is TGTGCCAGCAGCCGGAAATCTAGCGGGAGCACCGGGGAGCTGTTTTTT. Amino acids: CASSRKSSGSTGELFF.

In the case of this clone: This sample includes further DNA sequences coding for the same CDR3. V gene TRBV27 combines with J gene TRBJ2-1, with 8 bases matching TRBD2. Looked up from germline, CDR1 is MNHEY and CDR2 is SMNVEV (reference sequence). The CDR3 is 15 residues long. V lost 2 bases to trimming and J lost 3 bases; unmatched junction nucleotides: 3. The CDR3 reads CASSLGLASYNEQFF. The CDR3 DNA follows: TGTGCCAGCAGTTTAGGACTAGCCAGCTACAATGAGCAGTTCTTC.

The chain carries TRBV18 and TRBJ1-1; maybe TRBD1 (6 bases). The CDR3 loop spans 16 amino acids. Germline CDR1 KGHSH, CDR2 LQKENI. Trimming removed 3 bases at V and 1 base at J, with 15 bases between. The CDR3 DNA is TGTGCCAGCTCACCGCTTAACAGGGTTGGGAACACTGAAGCTTTCTTT. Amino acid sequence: CASSPLNRVGNTEAFF. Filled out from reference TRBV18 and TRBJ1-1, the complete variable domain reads NAGVMQNPRHLVRRRGQEARLRCSPMKGHSHVYWYRQLPEEGLKFMVYLQKENIIDESGMPKERFSAEFPKEGPSILRIQQVVRGDSAAYFCASSPLNRVGNTEAFFGQGTRLTVV.

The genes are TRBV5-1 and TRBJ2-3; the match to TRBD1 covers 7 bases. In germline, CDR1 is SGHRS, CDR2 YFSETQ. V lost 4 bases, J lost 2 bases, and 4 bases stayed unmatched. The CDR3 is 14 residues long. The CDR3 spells CASSLGTDTDTQYF. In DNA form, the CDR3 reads TGCGCCAGCAGCCTTGGGACAGACACAGATACGCAGTATTTT.

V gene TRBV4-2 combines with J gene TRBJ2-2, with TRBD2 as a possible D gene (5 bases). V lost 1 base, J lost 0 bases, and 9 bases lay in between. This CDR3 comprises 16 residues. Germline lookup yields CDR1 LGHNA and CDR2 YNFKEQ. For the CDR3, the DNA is TGTGCCAGCAGCCAAGTTAGCGCAGCGAACACCGGGGAGCTGTTTTTT. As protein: CASSQVSAANTGELFF.

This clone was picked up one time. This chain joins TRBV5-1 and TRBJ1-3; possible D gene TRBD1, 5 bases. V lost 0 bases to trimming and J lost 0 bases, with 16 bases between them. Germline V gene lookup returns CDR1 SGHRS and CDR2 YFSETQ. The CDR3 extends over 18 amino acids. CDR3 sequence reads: CASSLGDVGGISGNTIYF. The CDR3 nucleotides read TGCGCCAGCAGCTTGGGGGACGTCGGTGGAATCTCTGGAAACACCATATATTTT.

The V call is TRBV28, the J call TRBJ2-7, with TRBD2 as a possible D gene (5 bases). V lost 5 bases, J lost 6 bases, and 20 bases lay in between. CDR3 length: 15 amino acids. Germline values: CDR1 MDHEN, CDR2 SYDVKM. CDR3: CASSKVPGLRIEQYF. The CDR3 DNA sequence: TGTGCCAGCAGTAAGGTACCCGGACTTCGCATCGAGCAGTACTTC.

CDR3 nucleotide sequence: TGTGCCAGCAACACGGAGGACAGGGGGACCGGGGAGCTGTTTTTT. This encodes CASNTEDRGTGELFF. This chain joins TRBV21-1 and TRBJ2-2; TRBD1 reflects the table's D call only, with no check against the DNA. TRBV21-1 is marked as a pseudogene. The CDR3 loop spans 15 amino acids.

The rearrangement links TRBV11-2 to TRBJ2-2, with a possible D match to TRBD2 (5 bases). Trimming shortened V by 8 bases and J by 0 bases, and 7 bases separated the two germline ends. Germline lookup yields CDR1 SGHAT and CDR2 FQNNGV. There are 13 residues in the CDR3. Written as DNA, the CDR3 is TGTGCCAGCGAGGGTCCGAACACCGGGGAGCTGTTTTTT. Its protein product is CASEGPNTGELFF.

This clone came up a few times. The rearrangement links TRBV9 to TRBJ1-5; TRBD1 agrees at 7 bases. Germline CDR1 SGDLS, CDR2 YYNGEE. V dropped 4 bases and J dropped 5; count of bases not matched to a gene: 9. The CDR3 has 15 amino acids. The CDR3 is CASSPWTGVDQPQHF. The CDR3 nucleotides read TGTGCCAGCAGCCCTTGGACAGGAGTGGATCAGCCCCAGCATTTT.

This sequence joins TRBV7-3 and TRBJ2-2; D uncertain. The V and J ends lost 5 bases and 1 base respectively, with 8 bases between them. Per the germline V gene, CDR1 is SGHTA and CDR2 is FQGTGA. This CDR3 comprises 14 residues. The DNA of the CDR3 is TGTGCCAGCAGCCGCCGCGAGAACACCGGGGAGCTGTTTTTT. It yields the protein CASSRRENTGELFF. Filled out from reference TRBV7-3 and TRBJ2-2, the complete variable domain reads GAGVSQTPSNKVTEKGKYVELRCDPISGHTALYWYRQSLGQGPEFLIYFQGTGAADDSGLPNDRFFAVRPEGSVSTLKIQRTERGDSAVYLCASSRRENTGELFFGEGSRLTVL.

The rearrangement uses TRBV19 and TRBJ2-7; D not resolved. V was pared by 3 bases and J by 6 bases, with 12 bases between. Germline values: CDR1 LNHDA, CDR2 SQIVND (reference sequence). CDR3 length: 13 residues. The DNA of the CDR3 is TGTGCCAGTAGTATCTCTTCTGGTTCCGAGCAGTACTTC. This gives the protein CASSISSGSEQYF. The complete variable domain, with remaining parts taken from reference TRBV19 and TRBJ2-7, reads DGGITQSPKYLFRKEGQNVTLSCEQNLNHDAMYWYRQDPGQGLRLIYYSQIVNDFQKGDIAEGYSVSREKKESFPLTVTSAQKNPTAFYLCASSISSGSEQYFGPGTRLTVT.

The CDR3 sequence is CASGRYDPGAYSNQPQHF. CDR3 coding DNA: TGTGCCAGCGGAAGATACGACCCAGGAGCATATAGCAATCAGCCCCAGCATTTT. The V call is TRBV27, the J call TRBJ1-5; D gene uncertain. The V end was cut by 8 bases, the J end by 0 bases, with 23 bases between. The CDR3 extends over 18 amino acids. Germline V gene sequence: CDR1 MNHEY, CDR2 SMNVEV (reference sequence).

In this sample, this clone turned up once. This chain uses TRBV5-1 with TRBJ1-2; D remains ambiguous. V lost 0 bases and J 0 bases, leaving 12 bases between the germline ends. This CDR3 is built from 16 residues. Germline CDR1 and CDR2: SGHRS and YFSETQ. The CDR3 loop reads CASSLDPGRANYGYTF. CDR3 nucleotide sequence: TGCGCCAGCAGCTTGGATCCGGGGAGAGCTAACTATGGCTACACCTTC.

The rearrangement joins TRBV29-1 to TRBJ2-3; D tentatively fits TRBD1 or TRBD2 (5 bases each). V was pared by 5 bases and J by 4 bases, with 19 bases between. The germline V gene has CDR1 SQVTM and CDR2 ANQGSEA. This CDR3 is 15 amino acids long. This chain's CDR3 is CSVNPLGEPPDTQYF. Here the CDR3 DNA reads TGCAGCGTTAACCCCCTGGGGGAGCCCCCAGATACGCAGTATTTT.

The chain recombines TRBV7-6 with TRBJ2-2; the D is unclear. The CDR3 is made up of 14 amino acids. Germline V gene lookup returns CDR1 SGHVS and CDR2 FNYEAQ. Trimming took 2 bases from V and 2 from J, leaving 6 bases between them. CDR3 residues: CASSLTANTGELFF. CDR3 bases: TGTGCCAGCAGCTTAACAGCAAACACCGGGGAGCTGTTTTTT.

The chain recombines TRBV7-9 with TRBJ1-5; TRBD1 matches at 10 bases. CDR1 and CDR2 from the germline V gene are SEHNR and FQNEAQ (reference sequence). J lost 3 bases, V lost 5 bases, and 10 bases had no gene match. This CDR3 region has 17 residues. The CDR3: CASSGWDRGFPNQPQHF. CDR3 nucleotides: TGTGCCAGCAGCGGGTGGGACAGGGGATTTCCCAATCAGCCCCAGCATTTT.